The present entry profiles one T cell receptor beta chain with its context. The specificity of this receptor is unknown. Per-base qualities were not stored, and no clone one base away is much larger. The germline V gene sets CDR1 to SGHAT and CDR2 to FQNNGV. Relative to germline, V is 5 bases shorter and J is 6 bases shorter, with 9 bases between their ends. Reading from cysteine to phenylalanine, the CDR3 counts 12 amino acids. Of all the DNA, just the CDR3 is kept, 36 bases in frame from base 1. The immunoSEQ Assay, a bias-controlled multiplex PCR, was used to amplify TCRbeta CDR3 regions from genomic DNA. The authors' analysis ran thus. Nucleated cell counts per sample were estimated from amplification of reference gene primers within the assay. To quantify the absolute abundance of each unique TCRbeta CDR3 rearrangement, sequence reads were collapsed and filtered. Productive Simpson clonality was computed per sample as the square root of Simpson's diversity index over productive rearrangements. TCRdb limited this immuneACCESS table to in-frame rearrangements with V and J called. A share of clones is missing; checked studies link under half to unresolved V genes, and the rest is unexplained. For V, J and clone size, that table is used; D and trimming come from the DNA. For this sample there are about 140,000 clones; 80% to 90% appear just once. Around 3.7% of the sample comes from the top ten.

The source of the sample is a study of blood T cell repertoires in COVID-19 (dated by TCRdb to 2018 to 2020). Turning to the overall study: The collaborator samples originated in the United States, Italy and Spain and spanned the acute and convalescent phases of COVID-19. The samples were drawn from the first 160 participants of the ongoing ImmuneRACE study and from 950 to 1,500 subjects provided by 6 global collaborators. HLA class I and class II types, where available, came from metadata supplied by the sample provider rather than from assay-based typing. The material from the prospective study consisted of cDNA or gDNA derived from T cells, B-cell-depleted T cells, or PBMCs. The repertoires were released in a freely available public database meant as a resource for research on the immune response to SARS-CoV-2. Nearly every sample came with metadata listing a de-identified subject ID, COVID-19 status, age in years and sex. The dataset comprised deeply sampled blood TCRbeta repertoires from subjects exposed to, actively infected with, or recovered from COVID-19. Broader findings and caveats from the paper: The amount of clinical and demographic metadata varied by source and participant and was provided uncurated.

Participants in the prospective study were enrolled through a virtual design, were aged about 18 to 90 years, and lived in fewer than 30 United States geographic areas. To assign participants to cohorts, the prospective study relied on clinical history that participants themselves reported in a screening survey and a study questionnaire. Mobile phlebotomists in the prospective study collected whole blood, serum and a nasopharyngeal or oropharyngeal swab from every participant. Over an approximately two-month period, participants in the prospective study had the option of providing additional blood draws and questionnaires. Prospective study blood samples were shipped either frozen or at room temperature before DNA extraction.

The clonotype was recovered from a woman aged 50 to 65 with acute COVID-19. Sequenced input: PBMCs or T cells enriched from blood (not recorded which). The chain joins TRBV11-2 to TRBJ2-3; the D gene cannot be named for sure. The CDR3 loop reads CASSPGYDTQYF. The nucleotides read TGTGCCAGCAGCCCAGGATACGATACGCAGTATTTT.